Given below is one TCR beta chain in context. Study processing details: Amplification from reference gene primers served as the basis for estimated nucleated cell counts. Profiled with immunoSEQ multiplex PCR; TCRdb holds only in-frame clones, not every one. The V and J calls and clone size come from that table; D and trimming were worked out from the DNA. The table records some 130,000 clones, roughly nine tenths of them present only once. These data are taken from a study of blood T cell repertoires in COVID-19. Study background: Specimens from acute and convalescent COVID-19 originated in the United States, Italy and Spain. Nucleic acid was either cDNA or gDNA, and it came from T cells, B-cell-depleted T cells, or PBMCs.

The trim removed 6 bases at V and 6 bases at J, leaving 7 bases unmatched. CDR3 length equals 14 residues. CDR1 is MNHEY and CDR2 is SVGAGI in the germline V gene. This clonotype was sampled from a man aged 45-65 years with active COVID-19. The chain is built from TRBV6-5 and TRBJ2-1, with 8 positions matching TRBD2. Sequencing was carried out using peripheral blood. CDR3 amino acids: CASSAAGGPNEQFF. DNA for the CDR3: TGTGCCAGCAGCGCCGCGGGGGGACCCAATGAGCAGTTCTTC.